Presented here are 2 T cell receptor beta chains from one specimen sequenced in a study of T cells of healthy individuals. One entry per CDR3 protein, called by TCRdb with MiXCR from the 5' RACE reads. The data show tens of thousands of distinct CDR3 sequences, with about 4.5% seen just once and 9.2% held by the top ten. These receptors were taken from a human donor in good health.

This clonotype was observed at least ten times. The rearrangement links TRBV25-1 to TRBJ1-6; no clear D gene. Germline V gene data show CDR1 as MGHDK and CDR2 as SYGVNS. V shed 6 bases and J shed 10 bases, with 13 bases lying between them. The CDR3 is made up of 13 amino acids. CDR3 loop: CASSVGSYSPLHF. The DNA of the CDR3 is TGTGCCAGCAGCGTGGGCAGTTACTCACCCCTCCACTTT.

This clonotype was counted a few times. The rearrangement joins TRBV19 to TRBJ2-3; D ambiguous. Germline assignment: CDR1 LNHDA and CDR2 SQIVND (reference sequence). V was pared by 2 bases and J by 0 bases, with 3 bases between. This CDR3 region has 13 residues. The CDR3 nucleotides read TGTGCCAGTAGTATACAGAGCACAGATACGCAGTATTTT. Translating gives CASSIQSTDTQYF.